Below are 14 T cell receptor beta chains sequenced from a single sample in a study of molecular identifiers for immune sequencing clone quantification. TCRdb analysed the PCR reads with MiXCR anew, one entry per CDR3 protein. Of hundreds of thousands of distinct CDR3 sequences listed, about 25% were seen once; the top ten hold 0.78%. The material sequenced was naive CD8+ T cells from blood, with Jurkat cell RNA spiked in. Regarding subset: FACS-sorted CD8+CD4-CCR7+CD45RA+ naive T cells. The receptors shown here come from a human donor in good health. Some libraries in this study had Jurkat cell RNA spiked in.

This clonotype has a handful of counts. The junction departs from the called germline gene at one end, perhaps through a read error. V and J are TRBV6-1 and TRBJ2-7; D is unclear. Looked up from germline, CDR1 is MNHNS and CDR2 is SASEGT. The CDR3 consists of 11 residues. CDR3 region: CANSARYEQYF. In DNA form, the CDR3 reads TGTGCCAACAGTGCCCGGTACGAGCAGTACTTC.

This clonotype has only a few counts. CDR3 residues: CASRLGASGKTYEQYF. In nucleotides, the CDR3 is TGTGCCAGCAGATTAGGGGCTAGCGGAAAGACCTACGAGCAGTACTTC. The gene calls are TRBV27 and TRBJ2-7; 7 bases fit TRBD2. This CDR3 is 16 amino acids long. Trimming took 6 bases from V and 2 from J; bases not matched to a gene: 13. CDR1 and CDR2 from the germline V gene are MNHEY and SMNVEV (reference sequence).

The chain recombines TRBV30 with TRBJ2-3, with D hard to call. From germline, CDR1 is GTSNPN and CDR2 SVGIG (reference sequence). V was clipped by 7 bases and J by 2 bases, with 7 bases between them. This CDR3 has 11 residues. The CDR3 spells CASQDTDTQYF. As DNA, the CDR3 is TGTGCCTCCCAGGACACAGATACGCAGTATTTT.

V usage is TRBV29-1 and J usage is TRBJ2-3; D is perhaps TRBD1 or TRBD2 (5 bases each). The CDR3 runs 13 residues. Germline CDR1 SQVTM, CDR2 ANQGSEA. V was trimmed by 4 bases and J by 3 bases, leaving 11 bases between them. The CDR3 protein is CSVVVGDTDTQYF. The CDR3 bases are TGCAGCGTTGTGGTGGGGGATACAGATACGCAGTATTTT.

This clonotype has a handful of counts. The DNA of the CDR3 is TGTGCCAGCAGTAGACAGGTCAACTATAATTCACCCCTCCACTTT. It is translated as CASSRQVNYNSPLHF. This sequence joins TRBV27 and TRBJ1-6; D possibly corresponds to TRBD1 (6 bases). The germline gives CDR1 MNHEY, CDR2 SMNVEV (reference sequence). CDR3 length equals 15 residues. Trimming removed 5 bases from V and 3 bases from J, with 11 bases in between.

With respect to this clonotype: Just one base apart from a much larger clone, this may be a read error. The chain is built from TRBV13 and TRBJ2-1; D unclear. CDR1 is PRHDT and CDR2 is FYEKMQ in the germline V gene (reference sequence). The ends were cut back, 0 bases at V and 14 bases at J, with 11 bases in the middle. The CDR3 is 12 amino acids. CDR3 coding DNA: TGTGCCAGCAGCTTAGGCGGCCCTCCTGAGTTCTTC. Protein: CASSLGGPPEFF.

The table lists this clonotype with a few counts. The genes are TRBV14 and TRBJ2-1; 8 bases agree with TRBD2. Germline trimming cut 0 bases from V and 5 bases from J; bases unmatched to any gene: 6. CDR1 is SGHDN and CDR2 is FVKESK in the germline V gene. The CDR3 spans 16 residues. In DNA form, the CDR3 reads TGTGCCAGCAGCCAAGAACTAGCGGCTACTAACAATGAGCAGTTCTTC. It translates to CASSQELAATNNEQFF.

With regard to this clonotype: Given the absence of the conserved phenylalanine or tryptophan at the CDR3 end, a read error is likely. The chain recombines TRBV28 with TRBJ2-7; D may be TRBD1 or TRBD2 (5 bases each). Germline lookup yields CDR1 MDHEN and CDR2 SYDVKM. This CDR3 is 15 amino acids long. The V gene lost 0 bases and the J gene lost 0 bases, with 9 bases spanning the gap. As DNA, the CDR3 is TGTGCCAGCAGTTTATGGGCAGGGAGCTCCTACGAGCAGTACTTA. Its translation is CASSLWAGSSYEQYL.

This chain connects TRBV12-3 or TRBV12-4 to TRBJ2-3; D uncertain. The CDR3 covers 16 residues. V gave up 5 bases and J gave up 1 base, with 16 bases separating them. The CDR3 loop is CASSQKPAKGTDTQYF. The CDR3 coding sequence is TGTGCCAGCAGTCAGAAACCGGCGAAGGGCACAGATACGCAGTATTTT.

The CDR3 DNA sequence: TGTGCCAGCAGCGCCAGCTCCGGGACTAGCGGGGGCGAGCAGTACTTC. Encoded protein: CASSASSGTSGGEQYF. This rearrangement joins TRBV13 to TRBJ2-7, with 14 bases identical to TRBD2. With 5 bases clipped from V and 6 bases from J, the junction kept 9 bases outside the gene matches. This CDR3 comprises 16 residues. CDR1 and CDR2 (germline): PRHDT, FYEKMQ (reference sequence).

The sample holds many counts of this clonotype. This chain joins TRBV7-9 and TRBJ2-3; D tentatively reads TRBD1 or TRBD2 (5 bases each). CDR3 size: 16 residues. The V and J ends lost 4 bases and 1 base respectively, with 15 bases between them. The V gene's germline CDR1 is SEHNR and CDR2 FQNEAQ (reference sequence). DNA of the CDR3: TGTGCCAGCAGCTACCGAACTGGGGGTGGCACAGATACGCAGTATTTT. This encodes CASSYRTGGGTDTQYF.

Of note for this clonotype: A much larger clone differs from this one at a single base, so this may be a read error. This chain links TRBV6-2 or TRBV6-3 with TRBJ1-1; the D is unclear. The germline V gene has CDR1 MNHEY and CDR2 SVGEGT. This CDR3 contains 12 residues. V lost 8 bases and J lost 5, with 12 bases in between. CDR3 protein: CASGGGRTEAFF. The DNA of the CDR3 is TGTGCCAGCGGAGGAGGGAGGACTGAAGCTTTCTTT.

This chain links TRBV7-6 with TRBJ2-2; tentatively, D is TRBD2 (6 bases). The V end lost 1 base, the J end lost 5 bases, and 11 bases lay between the germline ends. The CDR3 runs to 15 residues. In germline, CDR1 is SGHVS, CDR2 FNYEAQ. CDR3 amino acids: CASSLGVEGTGELFF. In DNA, the CDR3 is TGTGCCAGCAGCTTAGGGGTGGAGGGGACCGGGGAGCTGTTTTTT.

This chain uses TRBV12-3 or TRBV12-4 with TRBJ1-2, with D perhaps TRBD1 (6 bases). Trimming shortened V by 10 bases and J by 4 bases, and 13 bases separated the two germline ends. The CDR3 spans 12 residues. This CDR3 reads CATRGTLYGYTF. The CDR3 bases are TGTGCCACCCGAGGGACACTCTATGGCTACACCTTC.